This paragraph covers one T cell receptor (beta chain) sequence. This sample is part of a study of T cell responses to AZD1222 COVID-19 vaccine. Repertoires were generated with immunoSEQ multiplex PCR, while TCRdb's copy carries only in-frame clones and drops some. The table has some 160,000 clones, 85% to 95% seen once. Germline-derived CDR1 and CDR2 are SQVTM and ANQGSEA. V dropped 8 bases and J dropped 4; count of bases not matched to a gene: 3. The CDR3 is 12 residues long. This receptor was identified in an adult in good health. Sample: peripheral blood, taken on day 0 of AZD1222 vaccination. V and J are TRBV29-1 and TRBJ2-3; the match to TRBD1 covers 10 bases. DNA of the CDR3: TGCAGCACCGGACAGGGGGCAGATACGCAGTATTTT. Amino acids: CSTGQGADTQYF.